The 22 T cell receptor beta chains below all came from one sample that was sequenced in a study of blood T cell repertoires in COVID-19. The table came from immunoSEQ multiplex PCR; TCRdb's copy has only in-frame clones and leaves some out. The sample consists of about 130,000 clones, roughly 90% of them appearing once. The material sequenced was peripheral blood. Receptors were obtained from a man aged 55 to 70 with COVID-19, enrolled during active disease.

This chain connects TRBV7-9 to TRBJ1-1; D uncertain. Trimming took off 10 bases at V and 2 bases at J, with 14 bases between the two ends. Germline V gene sequence: CDR1 SEHNR, CDR2 FQNEAQ (reference sequence). This CDR3 has 13 amino acids. The CDR3 nucleotides are TGTGCCACTACATGGCGGCTTAACACTGAAGCTTTCTTT. Amino acids: CATTWRLNTEAFF.

The chain recombines TRBV11-2 with TRBJ2-1, with 10 bases fitting TRBD2. The CDR3 is 15 residues long. With 7 bases clipped from V and 2 bases from J, the junction kept 5 bases outside the gene matches. Germline lookup yields CDR1 SGHAT and CDR2 FQNNGV. CDR3 region: CASKKRGGAYNEQFF. CDR3 in DNA: TGTGCCAGCAAAAAGCGGGGGGGCGCCTACAATGAGCAGTTCTTC. Supplemented by reference TRBV11-2 and TRBJ2-1, the full variable domain reads EAGVAQSPRYKIIEKRQSVAFWCNPISGHATLYWYQQILGQGPKLLIQFQNNGVVDDSQLPKDRFSAERLKGVDSTLKIQPAKLEDSAVYLCASKKRGGAYNEQFFGPGTRLTVL.

V gene TRBV7-2 combines with J gene TRBJ2-5; 10 bases match TRBD2. J lost 2 bases, V lost 1 base, and 4 bases had no gene match. The CDR3 is 16 residues long. The germline V gene has CDR1 SGHTA and CDR2 FQGNSA. CDR3 region: CASSLGGLAAQETQYF. The CDR3 DNA reads as TGTGCCAGCAGCTTAGGCGGACTAGCGGCTCAAGAGACCCAGTACTTC.

The rearrangement joins TRBV12-5 to TRBJ1-1; 11 positions match TRBD1. This CDR3 comprises 17 residues. The V gene end was trimmed by 4 bases and the J gene end by 2 bases; junction bases not matched to a gene: 9. The germline CDR1 and CDR2 sequences are LGHNT and FRNRAP. The CDR3 here is CASGSPSDRGQNTEAFF. The CDR3, as DNA: TGTGCTAGTGGTTCGCCCTCGGACAGGGGGCAAAACACTGAAGCTTTCTTT.

This clone was observed once. V usage is TRBV5-6 and J usage is TRBJ1-5, with 8 nucleotides matching TRBD1. From germline, CDR1 is SGHDT and CDR2 YYEEEE. The junction had 15 bases not matched to a gene; V was cut back by 6 bases and J by 4 bases. The CDR3 covers 17 residues. The CDR3 nucleotides read TGTGCCAGCACCCCGGACAGGGAAAAGGGACTGAATCAGCCCCAGCATTTT. Protein: CASTPDREKGLNQPQHF.

About this clone: At the DNA level, this CDR3 is encoded by other sequences in the same sample as well. The CDR3 reads CASSLVGASTDTQYF. The CDR3 DNA sequence: TGCGCCAGCAGCTTGGTAGGGGCTAGCACAGATACGCAGTATTTT. The chain links TRBV5-1 to TRBJ2-3, with a weak D call TRBD1 (5 bases). CDR3 length equals 15 residues. The V end lost 0 bases, the J end lost 0 bases, and 8 bases lay between the germline ends. Germline lookup yields CDR1 SGHRS and CDR2 YFSETQ.

The chain employs TRBV30 and TRBJ2-1; tentatively, D is TRBD1 (6 bases). The CDR3 consists of 12 residues. V was cut by 3 bases and J by 9 bases, with 12 bases left in between. Germline V gene lookup returns CDR1 GTSNPN and CDR2 SVGIG (reference sequence). As DNA, the CDR3 is TGTGCCTGGAGCCTTACAGGGAGTGAGCAGTTCTTC. Protein: CAWSLTGSEQFF.

The V call is TRBV2, the J call TRBJ1-2; D unresolved. Trimming stripped 6 bases from V and 8 bases from J, with 16 bases between. Germline lookup yields CDR1 SNHLY and CDR2 FYNNEI. The CDR3 totals 13 residues. The CDR3 coding sequence is TGTGCCAGCAGGCCCGGGTTATCTATGGGCTACACCTTC. Translated: CASRPGLSMGYTF.

This clone turned up a few times. The V call is TRBV19, the J call TRBJ1-2, with a tentative D call TRBD1 (5 bases). The CDR3 length is 15 residues. V lost 8 bases, J lost 2 bases, and 18 bases lay in between. Germline CDR1 and CDR2: LNHDA and SQIVND (reference sequence). CDR3 loop: CASQWRTRGNYGYTF. The DNA of the CDR3 is TGTGCCAGTCAGTGGCGAACAAGGGGCAACTATGGCTACACCTTC.

This rearrangement joins TRBV4-3 to TRBJ1-1; D remains unclear. Per the germline V gene, CDR1 is LGHNA and CDR2 is YSLEER. Trimming cost V 4 bases and J 1 base, with 13 bases left between them. The CDR3 is 15 amino acids. CDR3 loop: CASSLSHSGNTEAFF. The CDR3 DNA sequence: TGCGCCAGCAGCCTCTCTCATTCAGGGAACACTGAAGCTTTCTTT.

This chain connects TRBV24-1 to TRBJ1-2; TRBD1 agrees at 9 bases. Germline V lookup: CDR1 KGHDR, CDR2 SFDVKD. This CDR3 has 14 amino acids. J gave up 5 bases and V 4 bases, and 4 bases lay outside the gene matches. CDR3 in DNA: TGTGCCACCAGTGAGACTGGGACAGGGTATGGCTACACCTTC. Protein: CATSETGTGYGYTF.

The chain is built from TRBV19 and TRBJ1-5, with D possibly being TRBD1 (6 bases). CDR3 length: 17 amino acids. V dropped 7 bases and J dropped 1 base, with 20 bases sitting between them. CDR1 is LNHDA, CDR2 SQIVND, per germline (reference sequence). In nucleotides, the CDR3 is TGTGCCAGTACCTGGGGAGGGGGGAGTAGAAGCAATCAGCCCCAGCATTTT. This encodes CASTWGGGSRSNQPQHF.

This rearrangement joins TRBV28 to TRBJ1-4, with a tentative D call TRBD1 (6 bases). This CDR3 spans 15 amino acids. Germline-derived CDR1 and CDR2 are MDHEN and SYDVKM. V lost 7 bases to trimming and J lost 10 bases, with 22 bases between them. CDR3 nucleotides: TGTGCCAGCACCCCCCAACGCGGGGGCGGCGTAAAACTGTTTTTT. It translates to CASTPQRGGGVKLFF.

V gene TRBV5-1 combines with J gene TRBJ2-5; 10 positions agree with TRBD2. V trimming: 2 bases; J trimming: 5 bases; junction bases outside the gene matches: 9. The germline gives CDR1 SGHRS, CDR2 YFSETQ. The CDR3 consists of 16 residues. CDR3 sequence reads: CASSFGLAVGKETQYF. The CDR3 bases are TGCGCCAGCAGCTTCGGACTAGCGGTTGGAAAGGAGACCCAGTACTTC.

The V gene is TRBV5-1, the J gene TRBJ2-7; TRBD1 matches at 9 bases. Germline values: CDR1 SGHRS, CDR2 YFSETQ. The V gene end was trimmed by 4 bases and the J gene end by 1 base; junction bases not matched to a gene: 3. The CDR3 is 14 amino acids. The CDR3 DNA follows: TGCGCCAGCAGCGGGGGACAGGGATCCTACGAGCAGTACTTC. As protein: CASSGGQGSYEQYF.

There are a few counts of this clone. Other DNA sequences of this sample code for an identical CDR3. The chain links TRBV3-1 (or the pseudogene TRBV3-2) to TRBJ1-2; no clear D gene. The CDR3 sequence is 12 residues long. In germline, CDR1 is LGHDT, CDR2 YNNKEL (reference sequence). Trimming took off 1 base at V and 4 bases at J, with 4 bases between the two ends. The CDR3: CASSQGGYGYTF. As DNA, the CDR3 is TGTGCCAGCAGCCAAGGAGGCTATGGCTACACCTTC.

This sequence joins TRBV5-6 and TRBJ2-2, with a possible D match to TRBD2 (6 bases). The CDR3 has 16 amino acids. Germline CDR1 and CDR2: SGHDT and YYEEEE. V lost 0 bases to trimming and J lost 7 bases, with 16 bases between them. The chain's CDR3 is CASSLVGGFENGELFF. CDR3 DNA: TGTGCCAGCAGCTTGGTTGGGGGGTTCGAGAACGGGGAGCTGTTTTTT.

V and J are TRBV5-6 and TRBJ1-2; weak D call: TRBD1 (5 bases). V was pared by 5 bases and J by 4 bases, with 12 bases between. Per germline, CDR1 SGHDT and CDR2 YYEEEE. The CDR3 length is 13 residues. The CDR3 is CASRWGRSYGYTF. For the CDR3, the DNA is TGTGCCAGCAGGTGGGGGAGGAGCTATGGCTACACCTTC.

The gene calls are TRBV7-2 and TRBJ2-3; tentatively, D is TRBD1 (6 bases). The CDR3 spans 13 residues. Deletions cut 6 bases from V and 2 bases from J, with 9 bases between. Germline loops: CDR1 SGHTA, CDR2 FQGNSA. CDR3 sequence reads: CASSQGNTDTQYF. CDR3 sequence (DNA): TGTGCCAGCAGTCAGGGGAACACAGATACGCAGTATTTT.

The chain couples TRBV5-1 to TRBJ2-3; tentative D call: TRBD2 (5 bases). Germline V lookup: CDR1 SGHRS, CDR2 YFSETQ. With 1 base removed from V and 2 bases from J, the gap between germline ends came to 11 bases. This CDR3 is 15 amino acids long. CDR3 amino acids: CASSLSGIHTDTQYF. The CDR3 DNA is TGCGCCAGCAGCTTGTCGGGGATCCACACAGATACGCAGTATTTT.

This chain links TRBV5-6 with TRBJ2-7; D might be TRBD2 (5 bases). Germline values: CDR1 SGHDT, CDR2 YYEEEE. Trimming took 4 bases from V and 6 from J, leaving 8 bases between them. The CDR3 totals 11 residues. The CDR3 nucleotides are TGTGCCAGCAGCCAGCGGTCCGAGCAGTACTTC. Protein sequence: CASSQRSEQYF.

This clone has just a few counts. This sequence joins TRBV28 and TRBJ1-5; TRBD1 might be the D (5 bases). Trimming took 4 bases from V and 2 from J, leaving 9 bases between them. This CDR3 comprises 14 residues. Germline-derived CDR1 and CDR2 are MDHEN and SYDVKM. CDR3 amino acids: CASSWGPGNQPQHF. The CDR3 region has the DNA TGTGCCAGCAGTTGGGGCCCGGGCAATCAGCCCCAGCATTTT. Supplemented by reference TRBV28 and TRBJ1-5, the full variable domain reads DVKVTQSSRYLVKRTGEKVFLECVQDMDHENMFWYRQDPGLGLRLIYFSYDVKMKEKGDIPEGYSVSREKKERFSLILESASTNQTSMYLCASSWGPGNQPQHFGDGTRLSIL.